These 15 T cell receptor beta chains were all obtained from the same sample, sequenced in a study of blood T cell repertoires in COVID-19. Libraries were prepared by immunoSEQ multiplex PCR; TCRdb keeps only in-frame clonotypes and omits some of them. Of roughly 200,000 clones listed, roughly 90% are singletons. Sequenced sample: peripheral blood. The receptors originated from a man in his forties or fifties with acute or convalescent COVID-19.

This chain uses TRBV9 with TRBJ2-3; 7 bases line up with TRBD2. The CDR3 loop spans 16 amino acids. Germline-derived CDR1 and CDR2 are SGDLS and YYNGEE. The J segment lost 4 bases and the V segment lost 4 bases, leaving 12 bases of the junction unmatched. The CDR3 is CASSPGGRVAADTQYF. The CDR3 bases are TGTGCCAGCAGCCCAGGAGGGAGGGTAGCCGCAGATACGCAGTATTTT.

This clone was observed once. CDR3: CASSPLDRGQSEKLFF. DNA for the CDR3: TGTGCCAGCAGCCCTCTGGACAGGGGGCAATCTGAAAAACTGTTTTTT. V and J are TRBV5-6 and TRBJ1-4; 11 bases fit TRBD1. This CDR3 has 16 amino acids. Germline CDR1 is SGHDT and CDR2 is YYEEEE. Trimming at V came to 4 bases and at J to 7 bases, leaving 9 bases not matched to a gene.

The J gene is TRBJ2-1, the V gene TRBV7-2; 16 bases map to TRBD2. Looked up from germline, CDR1 is SGHTA and CDR2 is FQGNSA. With 5 bases clipped from V and 2 bases from J, the junction kept 9 bases outside the gene matches. The CDR3 runs to 19 residues. Written as DNA, the CDR3 is TGTGCCAGCAGCCTATCCCCGGGACTAGCGGGGGGGGCCTACAATGAGCAGTTCTTC. It is translated as CASSLSPGLAGGAYNEQFF.

The chain links TRBV11-2 to TRBJ1-1; maybe TRBD1 (6 bases). This CDR3 contains 15 residues. V lost 1 base to trimming and J lost 0 bases, with 9 bases between them. Germline CDR1 SGHAT, CDR2 FQNNGV. The CDR3 reads CASSLVGGLNTEAFF. In nucleotides, the CDR3 is TGTGCCAGCAGCTTAGTAGGGGGATTGAACACTGAAGCTTTCTTT.

DNA of the CDR3: TGTGCCAGCAGCTCGCTGGCCAGGTCCGCGCAGTTCTTC. Translated: CASSSLARSAQFF. V gene TRBV7-8 combines with J gene TRBJ2-1; D unclear. V was cut by 4 bases and J by 12 bases, with 16 bases left in between. CDR3 length equals 13 residues. Germline V gives CDR1 SGHVS, CDR2 FQNEAQ.

The V call is TRBV10-3, the J call TRBJ1-6; maybe TRBD1 (5 bases). Germline lookup yields CDR1 ENHRY and CDR2 SYGVKD. Deletions cut 2 bases from V and 9 bases from J, with 14 bases between. The CDR3 covers 15 residues. CDR3 sequence reads: CAISEGGGTGSPLHF. The CDR3 region has the DNA TGTGCCATCAGTGAGGGCGGTGGCACAGGTTCACCCCTCCACTTT.

This clone was seen more than once but under ten times. This chain uses TRBV25-1 with TRBJ1-1; TRBD1 agrees at 8 bases. The V and J ends lost 8 bases and 7 bases, in that order; junction bases with no gene match: 9. Germline V gene data show CDR1 as MGHDK and CDR2 as SYGVNS. The CDR3 covers 13 residues. For the CDR3, the DNA is TGTGCCAGCCAAATTGCAGGGGGCAGTGAAGCTTTCTTT. This encodes CASQIAGGSEAFF. Variable domain in full (rest from reference TRBV25-1 and TRBJ1-1): EADIYQTPRYLVIGTGKKITLECSQTMGHDKMYWYQQDPGMELHLIHYSYGVNSTEKGDLSSESTVSRIRTEHFPLTLESARPSHTSQYLCASQIAGGSEAFFGQGTRLTVV.

The rearrangement links TRBV6-2 or TRBV6-3 to TRBJ1-1; 9 bases agree with TRBD1. V was pared by 4 bases and J by 0 bases, with 6 bases of the junction left unmatched. The germline CDR1 and CDR2 sequences are MNHEY and SVGEGT. CDR3 length equals 16 residues. This CDR3 is CASSSRQGDMNTEAFF. The CDR3 DNA reads TGTGCCAGCAGTTCGCGACAGGGGGATATGAACACTGAAGCTTTCTTT.

The V call is TRBV23-1, the J call TRBJ2-3; 9 bases fit TRBD1. TRBV23-1 carries the ORF label, with uncertain function. Trimming cost V 4 bases and J 7 bases; bases outside gene matches: 15. CDR3 length: 17 residues. The CDR3 loop is CASSLPSDRGISNTQYF. The DNA for the CDR3 is TGCGCCAGCAGTCTCCCCTCGGACAGGGGAATTTCAAATACGCAGTATTTT.

This chain joins TRBV9 and TRBJ1-2, with no clear D. The germline V gene has CDR1 SGDLS and CDR2 YYNGEE. V was trimmed by 4 bases and J by 0 bases, leaving 19 bases between them. The CDR3 contains 17 residues. CDR3 amino acids: CASSPRSSEPSNYGYTF. In nucleotides, the CDR3 is TGTGCCAGCAGCCCCCGGAGCAGCGAACCTTCTAACTATGGCTACACCTTC.

The CDR3 coding sequence is TGCGCCAGCAGAGAGCCTGGGACTAGCGGGGGCTCGGTAGATACGCAGTATTTT. This encodes CASREPGTSGGSVDTQYF. The gene calls are TRBV23-1 and TRBJ2-3; the match to TRBD2 covers 14 bases. TRBV23-1 is recorded as an ORF, its role being uncertain. The trim removed 6 bases at V and 5 bases at J, leaving 13 bases unmatched. The CDR3 runs to 18 residues.

The chain combines TRBV7-9 with TRBJ1-1; D may be TRBD1 (6 bases). This CDR3 spans 12 amino acids. The V gene lost 2 bases and the J gene lost 10 bases, with 11 bases spanning the gap. The germline gives CDR1 SEHNR, CDR2 FQNEAQ (reference sequence). DNA for the CDR3: TGTGCCAGCAGCTTAAAGGACAGCGGAGCTTTCTTT. Its protein product is CASSLKDSGAFF.

The chain has TRBV6-5 and TRBJ1-1; 9 bases match TRBD1. CDR3 size: 15 residues. Germline CDR1 MNHEY, CDR2 SVGAGI. The V segment lost 3 bases and the J segment 1 base; nucleotides outside the gene matches: 3. In DNA form, the CDR3 reads TGTGCCAGCAGTTATTCACAGGGGGCGAACACTGAAGCTTTCTTT. It yields the protein CASSYSQGANTEAFF.

The chain combines TRBV5-1 with TRBJ2-1; D might be TRBD2 (6 bases). The length of the CDR3 is 16 residues. Trimming cost V 4 bases and J 2 bases, with 16 bases left between them. CDR1 and CDR2 from the germline V gene are SGHRS and YFSETQ. CDR3 sequence: CASSTGLLTAYNEQFF. DNA of the CDR3: TGCGCCAGCAGCACGGGACTCCTTACCGCCTACAATGAGCAGTTCTTC.

This clone was detected only a few times. This chain links TRBV7-2 with TRBJ2-5; TRBD2 agrees at 8 bases. There are 16 residues in the CDR3. Germline lookup yields CDR1 SGHTA and CDR2 FQGNSA. V gave up 0 bases and J gave up 5 bases; unmatched junction bases: 8. CDR3 region: CASSLAMGLVSETQYF. In DNA, the CDR3 is TGTGCCAGCAGCTTAGCAATGGGACTAGTCTCCGAGACCCAGTACTTC.